The 21 T cell receptor beta chains below come from one sample, sequenced in a study of shared clonotypes between healthy human individuals. The data were produced by immunoSEQ multiplex PCR, yet TCRdb's version contains in-frame clones alone and is incomplete. The sample holds a few million clones; approximately 94% are singletons and the top ten take roughly 0.13%. Sequenced sample: naive CD4+ T cells sorted from blood. This sample's subset: CD45RA+ positively selected. The origin of the receptors is a young man in good health.

The chain is built from TRBV4-3 and TRBJ1-5; D is unresolved. Germline V lookup: CDR1 LGHNA, CDR2 YSLEER. This CDR3 is built from 13 residues. The ends were cut back, 8 bases at V and 5 bases at J, with 13 bases in the middle. This CDR3 is CASSIAGDQPQHF. Written as DNA, the CDR3 is TGCGCCAGCTCTATCGCGGGAGATCAGCCCCAGCATTTT.

The V call is TRBV2, the J call TRBJ2-1, with 11 bases fitting TRBD1. CDR1 SNHLY and CDR2 FYNNEI come from the germline V gene. This CDR3 comprises 14 residues. Trimming at V came to 8 bases and at J to 8 bases, leaving 8 bases not matched to a gene. CDR3: CASADRGPTHEQFF. Written as DNA, the CDR3 is TGTGCCAGCGCGGACAGGGGGCCGACCCATGAGCAGTTCTTC.

For the CDR3, the DNA is TGTGCCAGCAGCTCCCAATCCGGGACAGGGTATATGAACACTGAAGCTTTCTTT. It yields the protein CASSSQSGTGYMNTEAFF. This chain links TRBV7-2 with TRBJ1-1, with 9 bases identical to TRBD1. There are 18 residues in the CDR3. Unmatched junction bases numbered 12, after V lost 4 bases and J lost 0 bases. Germline V lookup: CDR1 SGHTA, CDR2 FQGNSA.

The V call is TRBV6-6, the J call TRBJ2-7; 8 bases line up with TRBD1. The length of the CDR3 is 14 residues. Per the germline V gene, CDR1 is MNHNY and CDR2 is SVGAGI (reference sequence). Germline trimming cut 9 bases from V and 0 bases from J; bases unmatched to any gene: 7. CDR3 region: CASRTGPNSYEQYF. The CDR3 DNA follows: TGTGCCAGTCGGACAGGGCCGAACTCCTACGAGCAGTACTTC.

The chain carries TRBV19 and TRBJ2-1; 9 bases align to TRBD1. J was trimmed by 3 bases and V by 7 bases; bases with no gene match: 4. Germline V lookup: CDR1 LNHDA, CDR2 SQIVND (reference sequence). There are 14 residues in the CDR3. In DNA, the CDR3 is TGTGCCAGTACCAACAGGGGGCTCTACAATGAGCAGTTCTTC. Its translation: CASTNRGLYNEQFF.

The rearrangement joins TRBV19 to TRBJ2-7, with D maybe TRBD2 (5 bases). The CDR3 has 14 residues. Germline V gene lookup returns CDR1 LNHDA and CDR2 SQIVND (reference sequence). Trimming took 4 bases from V and 3 from J, leaving 13 bases between them. CDR3 nucleotides: TGTGCCAGTAGTACTTCCCGGGGAGACTACGAGCAGTACTTC. Protein product: CASSTSRGDYEQYF.

The J gene is TRBJ2-2, the V gene TRBV30; 8 bases map to TRBD2. Germline-derived CDR1 and CDR2 are GTSNPN and SVGIG (reference sequence). This CDR3 spans 15 amino acids. With 1 base clipped from V and 4 bases from J, the junction kept 5 bases outside the gene matches. The CDR3 loop reads CAWSATGGPTGELFF. The CDR3 DNA is TGTGCCTGGAGTGCAACGGGAGGGCCCACCGGGGAGCTGTTTTTT.

The chain couples TRBV19 to TRBJ2-7, with TRBD1 identical over 7 bases. V lost 3 bases and J lost 7; bases outside the gene matches: 9. Germline lookup yields CDR1 LNHDA and CDR2 SQIVND (reference sequence). The CDR3 spans 14 residues. CDR3 loop: CASSISGGLGEQYF. The DNA for the CDR3 is TGTGCCAGTAGTATTTCAGGGGGTCTCGGGGAGCAGTACTTC.

The chain combines TRBV7-2 with TRBJ2-7; no reliable D call. Trimming cost V 4 bases and J 6 bases, with 16 bases left between them. CDR3 length equals 14 residues. Germline V gene data show CDR1 as SGHTA and CDR2 as FQGNSA. DNA of the CDR3: TGTGCCAGCAGCTCCGTTTCTAAGATCGGCGAGCAGTACTTC. Residues: CASSSVSKIGEQYF.

This clone was counted a single time. The V call is TRBV5-6, the J call TRBJ2-3, with 12 positions matching TRBD2. Germline V gene sequence: CDR1 SGHDT, CDR2 YYEEEE. The CDR3 spans 15 residues. V lost 4 bases, J lost 5 bases, and 5 bases stayed unmatched. CDR3 nucleotides: TGTGCCAGCAGCCCTAGCGGGGGGGCCGGAGATACGCAGTATTTT. It is translated as CASSPSGGAGDTQYF.

This sequence joins TRBV2 and TRBJ2-7; 10 nucleotides match TRBD1. J was trimmed by 2 bases and V by 3 bases; bases with no gene match: 4. Germline loops: CDR1 SNHLY, CDR2 FYNNEI. The CDR3 covers 15 residues. CDR3 sequence (DNA): TGTGCCAGCAGTGATGCCGGGACAGGGGCCTACGAGCAGTACTTC. This sequence encodes CASSDAGTGAYEQYF.

The sample holds a few counts of this clone. Within the sample, other DNA sequences also encode this same CDR3. The rearrangement joins TRBV30 to TRBJ1-6, with 10 bases fitting TRBD1. This CDR3 spans 13 amino acids. V was clipped by 5 bases and J by 7 bases; unmatched bases: 2. Germline V gene lookup returns CDR1 GTSNPN and CDR2 SVGIG (reference sequence). CDR3 sequence (DNA): TGTGCCTGGCGGGACAGGGGCAATTCACCCCTCCACTTT. Protein: CAWRDRGNSPLHF. Supplemented by reference TRBV30 and TRBJ1-6, the full variable domain reads SQTIHQWPATLVQPVGSPLSLECTVEGTSNPNLYWYRQAAGRGLQLLFYSVGIGQISSEVPQNLSASRPQDRQFILSSKKLLLSDSGFYLCAWRDRGNSPLHFGNGTRLTVT.

This sequence joins TRBV4-1 and TRBJ2-7; 11 nucleotides agree with TRBD2. Germline CDR1 MGHRA, CDR2 YSYEKL. V trimming: 4 bases; J trimming: 2 bases; junction bases outside the gene matches: 7. The length of the CDR3 is 16 residues. The chain's CDR3 is CASSRSTSGAAYEQYF. DNA for the CDR3: TGCGCCAGCAGCCGCTCGACTAGCGGGGCTGCCTACGAGCAGTACTTC.

The gene calls are TRBV9 and TRBJ2-7; 7 bases align to TRBD2. The CDR3 spans 14 residues. Germline CDR1 SGDLS, CDR2 YYNGEE. V lost 2 bases to trimming and J lost 3 bases; unmatched junction nucleotides: 5. CDR3 protein: CASSVRLAHYEQYF. CDR3 sequence (DNA): TGTGCCAGCAGCGTCAGACTAGCCCACTACGAGCAGTACTTC.

The chain couples TRBV7-9 to TRBJ1-6; 7 bases agree with TRBD1. CDR1 is SEHNR and CDR2 is FQNEAQ in the germline V gene (reference sequence). V shed 6 bases and J 7 bases; nucleotides not matched to a gene: 12. The CDR3 runs to 16 residues. CDR3 coding DNA: TGTGCCAGCAGGCAGACAGGGTCCCTCGAGAATTCACCCCTCCACTTT. Translation: CASRQTGSLENSPLHF.

This clone appeared a single time. In DNA, the CDR3 is TGTGCCAGTAGTACCTCGACAGGGAAGGGGAATTCACCCCTCCACTTT. Its protein product is CASSTSTGKGNSPLHF. J is TRBJ1-6 and V is TRBV19, with TRBD1 matching 7 bases. The junction had 10 bases not matched to a gene; V was cut back by 4 bases and J by 7 bases. CDR1 and CDR2 from the germline V gene are LNHDA and SQIVND (reference sequence). The CDR3 has 16 amino acids. The full variable domain, rest sourced from reference TRBV19 and TRBJ1-6, is DGGITQSPKYLFRKEGQNVTLSCEQNLNHDAMYWYRQDPGQGLRLIYYSQIVNDFQKGDIAEGYSVSREKKESFPLTVTSAQKNPTAFYLCASSTSTGKGNSPLHFGNGTRLTVT.

This clone has just one count. The chain couples TRBV4-2 to TRBJ2-3; 9 nucleotides match TRBD2. This CDR3 is 17 amino acids long. Germline V CDR1 and CDR2: LGHNA, YNFKEQ. V gave up 2 bases and J gave up 0 bases; unmatched junction bases: 6. Here the CDR3 DNA reads TGTGCCAGCAGCCAACTATTAGCGGGGGCCAGCACAGATACGCAGTATTTT. Translated, it gives CASSQLLAGASTDTQYF.

The chain uses TRBV28 and TRBJ1-1; the match to TRBD1 covers 7 bases. The trim removed 2 bases at V and 3 bases at J, leaving 9 bases unmatched. The CDR3 runs 16 residues. From germline, CDR1 is MDHEN and CDR2 SYDVKM. For the CDR3, the DNA is TGTGCCAGCAGTTTAAGACAGGGCGCGGGGGACACTGAAGCTTTCTTT. As protein: CASSLRQGAGDTEAFF.

This chain uses TRBV7-2 with TRBJ1-2, with a possible D match to TRBD1 (6 bases). V shed 5 bases and J shed 4 bases, with 14 bases lying between them. CDR3 size: 14 residues. Germline V CDR1 and CDR2: SGHTA, FQGNSA. CDR3 residues: CASSPGGRGYGYTF. The CDR3 bases are TGTGCCAGCAGCCCGGGGGGGCGCGGCTATGGCTACACCTTC.

This chain uses TRBV11-2 with TRBJ2-5; 11 bases agree with TRBD2. The length of the CDR3 is 15 residues. The J segment lost 5 bases and the V segment lost 4 bases, leaving 6 bases of the junction unmatched. Per germline, CDR1 SGHAT and CDR2 FQNNGV. As DNA, the CDR3 is TGTGCCAGCAGCTGGAAGACTAGCGGGACTGAGACCCAGTACTTC. It is translated as CASSWKTSGTETQYF.

The chain employs TRBV30 and TRBJ1-1, with D tentatively TRBD1 (5 bases). The V gene lost 1 base and the J gene lost 2 bases, with 8 bases spanning the gap. CDR3 length: 13 amino acids. The germline V gene has CDR1 GTSNPN and CDR2 SVGIG (reference sequence). Written as DNA, the CDR3 is TGTGCCTGGAGTGGACAGATAAACACTGAAGCTTTCTTT. Encoded protein: CAWSGQINTEAFF.